These T cell receptor beta chains were read from a single sample in a study of shared clonotypes between healthy human individuals. Some clones are missing from TCRdb's copy, which holds only in-frame ones; the method was immunoSEQ multiplex PCR. The data contain approximately 470,000 clones, around 80% of them singletons. The source material was PBMCs. Receptors were obtained from a woman in her thirties or forties in good health. Some clones in this sample may be carry-over from other donors' samples. Both conserved end residues are part of each CDR3. The D gene is left open where the match is weak. Clone size, where shown, is once, few, many, or a class for clones that have expanded.

>TRBJ2-1|17|NA|TRBD2|TRBV27
TGTGCCAGCAGTAGGACTAGCGGGTCAAGCTCCTACAATGAGCAGTTCTTC
CASSRTSGSSSYNEQFF
>TRBJ2-5|15|NA|TRBD1|TRBV11-2
TGTGCCAGCAGCTTCTACAGGGGGCGCCAAGAGACCCAGTACTTC
CASSFYRGRQETQYF
>TRBJ1-1|12|NA|NA|TRBV7-2
TGTGCCAGCAGCCTCAGACGGGGTGAAGCTTTCTTT
CASSLRRGEAFF
>TRBJ1-1|15|NA|NA|TRBV6-6
TGTGCCAGCAGTGCGAACCTCCAGGGGTACACTGAAGCTTTCTTT
CASSANLQGYTEAFF
>TRBJ2-7|10|many|NA|TRBV2
TGTGCCAGCAGTCTCCACGAGCAGTACTTC
CASSLHEQYF
>TRBJ2-3|15|NA|NA|TRBV11-3
TGTGCCAGCAGCTTAGGGTCCCGTAGCACAGATACGCAGTATTTT
CASSLGSRSTDTQYF
>TRBJ1-5|15|NA|NA|TRBV7-2
TGTGCCAGCAGCTTAGGAGGTTTTAGCAATCAGCCCCAGCATTTT
CASSLGGFSNQPQHF
>TRBJ2-3|15|NA|NA|TRBV5-1
TGCGCCAGCAGCTGGGCAGGTGGTGGCACAGATACGCAGTATTTT
CASSWAGGGTDTQYF
>TRBJ2-1|16|few|TRBD2|TRBV7-3
TGTGCCAGCAGCTTAAGGGGGGGACTAGCGGTAAATGAGCAGTTCTTC
CASSLRGGLAVNEQFF
>TRBJ1-2|14|NA|NA|TRBV13
TGTGCCAGCAGCTTCAGTCAGGGCGGCTATGGCTACACCTTC
CASSFSQGGYGYTF
>TRBJ2-3|19|NA|TRBD2|TRBV5-1
TGCGCCAGCAGCTTGGCGGGCGGGAGGGCCCAAACTAGCACAGATACGCAGTATTTT
CASSLAGGRAQTSTDTQYF
>TRBJ2-3|14|NA|NA|TRBV18
TGTGCCAGCGAAGGACAGAGAAGCACAGATACGCAGTATTTT
CASEGQRSTDTQYF
>TRBJ2-5|16|NA|TRBD2|TRBV7-9
TGTGCCAGCAGCTTAATAGCGGGAGGGCCCAGGGAGACCCAGTACTTC
CASSLIAGGPRETQYF
>TRBJ1-2|15|NA|TRBD1|TRBV30
TGTGCCTGCCGGGACAGGGCAACCTTTAACTATGGCTACACCTTC
CACRDRATFNYGYTF
>TRBJ2-7|14|NA|NA|TRBV9
TGTGCCAGCAGCACCTCAGGGGGGTCTCACGAGCAGTACTTC
CASSTSGGSHEQYF
>TRBJ2-5|16|NA|NA|TRBV15
TGTGCCACCAGCAGAGACGCCTCCATCATCCAAGAGACCCAGTACTTC
CATSRDASIIQETQYF
>TRBJ2-7|12|NA|TRBD1|TRBV7-2
TGTGCCAGCAGCCCAGACAGGGTTGAGCAGTACTTC
CASSPDRVEQYF
>TRBJ2-7|14|many|NA|TRBV19
TGTGCCAGTAGTCAGACTATCGCCCCCTCCGAGCAGTACTTC
CASSQTIAPSEQYF
>TRBJ2-7|19|many|TRBD2|TRBV2
TGTGCCAGCACTCGGGGGACTAGCGGGAGGGCCGTCTCCGAGGCCGAGCAGTACTTC
CASTRGTSGRAVSEAEQYF
>TRBJ1-4|15|NA|NA|TRBV5-1
TGCGCCAGCAGCTTGCGGACGGGAGGGAATGAAAAACTGTTTTTT
CASSLRTGGNEKLFF
>TRBJ2-5|15|NA|NA|TRBV5-4
TGTGCCAGCAGCCAAAGACAGGAACTCCAAGAGACCCAGTACTTC
CASSQRQELQETQYF
>TRBJ2-7|13|NA|NA|TRBV27
TGTGCCAGCAAGCGGCGGGATACCCACGAGCAGTACTTC
CASKRRDTHEQYF
>TRBJ2-1|15|NA|NA|TRBV6-1
TGTGCCAGCAGTGATCACAGGGCGATGTACAATGAGCAGTTCTTC
CASSDHRAMYNEQFF
>TRBJ2-1|16|NA|TRBD2|TRBV9
TGTGCCAGCAGCCCGAGTAGCGGGAGGGATTACAATGAGCAGTTCTTC
CASSPSSGRDYNEQFF